The 10 T cell receptor beta chains presented below share a single source sample, sequenced in a study of T cell changes during pregnancy in multiple sclerosis. This table comes from immunoSEQ multiplex PCR, and its TCRdb copy is limited to in-frame clones, with some not included. The sample has around 100,000 clones; 92% are singletons. Sequences were derived from peripheral blood, sampled after pregnancy. These receptors all stem from a female donor with multiple sclerosis, enrolled in a pregnancy study.

The sample holds one count of this clone. The rearrangement links TRBV20-1 to TRBJ2-1, with D perhaps matching TRBD2 (5 bases). Germline V lookup: CDR1 DFQATT, CDR2 SNEGSKA (reference sequence). Trimming took off 5 bases at V and 9 bases at J, with 11 bases between the two ends. The CDR3 runs 11 residues. The CDR3 DNA is TGCAGTGCTCGGGAAGTGAGTGAGCAGTTCTTC. It translates to CSAREVSEQFF.

The J gene is TRBJ1-1, the V gene TRBV10-3, with D perhaps TRBD1 (5 bases). CDR1 ENHRY and CDR2 SYGVKD come from the germline V gene. The CDR3 spans 13 residues. The V end was cut by 8 bases, the J end by 2 bases, with 12 bases between. This chain's CDR3 is CAIQGRQNTEAFF. CDR3 coding DNA: TGTGCCATCCAGGGAAGGCAAAACACTGAAGCTTTCTTT.

V usage is TRBV28 and J usage is TRBJ2-1; 7 nucleotides match TRBD2. The CDR3 totals 15 residues. In germline, CDR1 is MDHEN, CDR2 SYDVKM. V trimming: 4 bases; J trimming: 2 bases; junction bases outside the gene matches: 5. CDR3 coding DNA: TGTGCCAGCAGTTGGGAGGGATTCCCCTACAATGAGCAGTTCTTC. This encodes CASSWEGFPYNEQFF.

This chain uses TRBV28 with TRBJ2-7, with D unresolved. The CDR3 length is 13 residues. The germline V and J ends were trimmed by 4 bases and 2 bases, with 9 bases remaining between them. Per the germline V gene, CDR1 is MDHEN and CDR2 is SYDVKM. The CDR3 protein is CASSSVSPYEQYF. Written as DNA, the CDR3 is TGTGCCAGCAGTTCCGTGTCCCCCTACGAGCAGTACTTC.

This rearrangement joins TRBV11-1 to TRBJ2-6; D is unclear. The CDR3 runs to 12 residues. Trimming removed 8 bases from V and 0 bases from J, with 2 bases in between. Germline CDR1 reads SGHAT; CDR2 reads FQDESV (reference sequence). The CDR3 DNA follows: TGTGCCAGCCACTCTGGGGCCAACGTCCTGACTTTC. Its protein product is CASHSGANVLTF.

The chain's CDR3 is CASSLIAGWDEQYF. The CDR3 nucleotides are TGTGCCAGCAGCCTAATAGCGGGGTGGGACGAGCAGTACTTC. The rearrangement links TRBV6-1 to TRBJ2-7, with 8 bases that match TRBD2. The ends lost 6 bases at V and 5 bases at J; junction bases unmatched: 9. Germline values: CDR1 MNHNS, CDR2 SASEGT. CDR3 length equals 14 residues.

J is TRBJ1-1 and V is TRBV27; perhaps TRBD1 as D (5 bases). Trimming left V 1 base short and J 4 bases short, with 10 bases between. The V gene's germline CDR1 is MNHEY and CDR2 SMNVEV (reference sequence). This CDR3 has 14 residues. Here the CDR3 reads CASSLFRAGTEAFF. The CDR3 nucleotides read TGTGCCAGCAGTTTATTCAGGGCCGGCACTGAAGCTTTCTTT.

This chain links TRBV4-2 with TRBJ2-3; 10 nucleotides line up with TRBD2. The V gene end was trimmed by 0 bases and the J gene end by 4 bases; junction bases not matched to a gene: 7. Germline V gene data show CDR1 as LGHNA and CDR2 as YNFKEQ. The CDR3 has 17 amino acids. The CDR3 is CASSQDAASGSADTQYF. As DNA, the CDR3 is TGTGCCAGCAGCCAAGATGCGGCTAGCGGGAGCGCAGATACGCAGTATTTT.

The V and J genes are TRBV7-6 and TRBJ2-1, with a tentative D call TRBD2 (6 bases). The CDR3 loop spans 15 amino acids. Germline CDR1 is SGHVS and CDR2 is FNYEAQ. Trimming took off 1 base at V and 4 bases at J, with 11 bases between the two ends. CDR3 DNA: TGTGCCAGCAGCTTAGTGGGCGGGGAGTACAATGAGCAGTTCTTC. It encodes CASSLVGGEYNEQFF.

This sequence joins TRBV7-8 and TRBJ2-1, with a tentative D call TRBD1 (6 bases). Germline CDR1 SGHVS, CDR2 FQNEAQ. Trimming took off 5 bases at V and 6 bases at J, with 29 bases between the two ends. This CDR3 contains 19 residues. The CDR3 DNA sequence: TGTGCCAGCAGCCTAACAGGGCCTGCACCCACACGACCCTCCAATGAGCAGTTCTTC. It codes for CASSLTGPAPTRPSNEQFF.